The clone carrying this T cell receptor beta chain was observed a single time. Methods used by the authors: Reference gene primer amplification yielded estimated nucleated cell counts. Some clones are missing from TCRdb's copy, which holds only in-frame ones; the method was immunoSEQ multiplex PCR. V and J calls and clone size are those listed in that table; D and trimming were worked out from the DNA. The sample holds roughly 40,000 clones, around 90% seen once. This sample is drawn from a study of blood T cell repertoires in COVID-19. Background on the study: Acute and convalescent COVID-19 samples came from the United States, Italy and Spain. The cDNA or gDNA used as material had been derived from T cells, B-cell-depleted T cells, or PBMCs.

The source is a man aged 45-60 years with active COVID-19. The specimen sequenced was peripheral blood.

The CDR3 DNA sequence: TGCGCCAGCAGTCTTTCTACAGGAAACACTGAAGCTTTCTTT. Amino acids: CASSLSTGNTEAFF. This sequence joins TRBV4-3 and TRBJ1-1, with a possible D match to TRBD1 (5 bases). Germline V gene lookup returns CDR1 LGHNA and CDR2 YSLEER. V shed 6 bases and J shed 2 bases, with 13 bases lying between them. This CDR3 comprises 14 residues.